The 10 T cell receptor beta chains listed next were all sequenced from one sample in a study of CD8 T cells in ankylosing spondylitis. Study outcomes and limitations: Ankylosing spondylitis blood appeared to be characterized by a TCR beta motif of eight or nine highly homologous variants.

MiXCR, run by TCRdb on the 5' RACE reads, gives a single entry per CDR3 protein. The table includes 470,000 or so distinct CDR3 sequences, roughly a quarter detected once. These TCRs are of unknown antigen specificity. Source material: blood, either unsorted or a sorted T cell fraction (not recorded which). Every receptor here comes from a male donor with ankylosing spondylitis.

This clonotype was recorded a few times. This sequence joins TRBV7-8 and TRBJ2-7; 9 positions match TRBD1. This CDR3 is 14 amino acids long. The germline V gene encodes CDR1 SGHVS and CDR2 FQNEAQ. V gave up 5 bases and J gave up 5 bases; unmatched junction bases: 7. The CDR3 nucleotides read TGTGCCAGCAGCGTCACACAGGGGGCTAACGAGCAGTACTTC. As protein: CASSVTQGANEQYF.

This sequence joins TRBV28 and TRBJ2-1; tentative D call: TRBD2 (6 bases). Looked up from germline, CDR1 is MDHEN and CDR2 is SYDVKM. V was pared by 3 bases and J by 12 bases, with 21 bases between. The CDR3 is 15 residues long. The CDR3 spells CASSFGDSRRGVQFF. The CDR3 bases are TGTGCCAGCAGTTTCGGGGACTCAAGACGTGGTGTGCAGTTCTTC.

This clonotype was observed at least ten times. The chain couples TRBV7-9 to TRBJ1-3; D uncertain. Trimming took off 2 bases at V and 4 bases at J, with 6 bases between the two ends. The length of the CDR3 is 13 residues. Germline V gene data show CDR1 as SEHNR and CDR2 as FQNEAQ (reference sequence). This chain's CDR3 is CASSLRGGNTIYF. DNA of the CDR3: TGTGCCAGCAGCTTACGGGGAGGAAACACCATATATTTT.

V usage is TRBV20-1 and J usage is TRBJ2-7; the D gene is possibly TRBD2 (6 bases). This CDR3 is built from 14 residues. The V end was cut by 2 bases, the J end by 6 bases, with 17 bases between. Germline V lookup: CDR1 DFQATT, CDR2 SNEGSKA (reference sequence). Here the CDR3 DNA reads TGCAGTGCTAGACCCCGGGGAGGTTGGGGCGAGCAGTACTTC. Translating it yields CSARPRGGWGEQYF.

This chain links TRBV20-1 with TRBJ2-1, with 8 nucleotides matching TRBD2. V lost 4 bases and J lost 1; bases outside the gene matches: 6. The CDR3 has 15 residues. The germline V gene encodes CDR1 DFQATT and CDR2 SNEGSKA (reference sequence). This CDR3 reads CSATGTRGSYNEQFF. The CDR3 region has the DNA TGCAGTGCTACCGGGACTAGAGGTTCCTACAATGAGCAGTTCTTC.

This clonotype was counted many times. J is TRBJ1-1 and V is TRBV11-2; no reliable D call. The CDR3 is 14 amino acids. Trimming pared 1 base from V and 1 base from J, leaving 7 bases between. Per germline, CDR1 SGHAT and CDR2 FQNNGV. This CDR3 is CASSLVRGNTEAFF. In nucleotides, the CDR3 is TGTGCCAGCAGCTTAGTTCGGGGGAACACTGAAGCTTTCTTT.

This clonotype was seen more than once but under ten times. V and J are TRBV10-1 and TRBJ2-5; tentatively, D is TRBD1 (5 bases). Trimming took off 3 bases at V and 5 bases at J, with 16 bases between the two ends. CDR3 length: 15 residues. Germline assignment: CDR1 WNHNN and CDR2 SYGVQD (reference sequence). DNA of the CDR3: TGCGCCAGCAGTGACTACGGAAGGGGTGCGGAGACCCAGTACTTC. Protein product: CASSDYGRGAETQYF.

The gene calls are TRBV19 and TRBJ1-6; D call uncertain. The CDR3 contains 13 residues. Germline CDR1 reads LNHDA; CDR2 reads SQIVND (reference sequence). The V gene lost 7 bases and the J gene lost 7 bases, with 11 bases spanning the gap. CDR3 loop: CASNGRWNSPLHF. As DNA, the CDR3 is TGTGCCAGTAATGGGAGGTGGAATTCACCCCTCCACTTT.

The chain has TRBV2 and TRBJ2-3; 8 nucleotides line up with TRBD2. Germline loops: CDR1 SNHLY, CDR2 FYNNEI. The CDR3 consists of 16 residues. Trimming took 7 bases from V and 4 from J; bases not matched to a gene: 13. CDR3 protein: CASMDGRAVRADTQYF. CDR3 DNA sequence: TGTGCCAGCATGGACGGGAGGGCCGTTCGGGCAGATACGCAGTATTTT.

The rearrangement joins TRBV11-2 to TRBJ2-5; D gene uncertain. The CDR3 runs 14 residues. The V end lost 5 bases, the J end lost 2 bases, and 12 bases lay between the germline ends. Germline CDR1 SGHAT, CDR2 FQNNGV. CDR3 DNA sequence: TGTGCCAGCAGCCAAAGGGTCGATCAAGAGACCCAGTACTTC. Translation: CASSQRVDQETQYF.